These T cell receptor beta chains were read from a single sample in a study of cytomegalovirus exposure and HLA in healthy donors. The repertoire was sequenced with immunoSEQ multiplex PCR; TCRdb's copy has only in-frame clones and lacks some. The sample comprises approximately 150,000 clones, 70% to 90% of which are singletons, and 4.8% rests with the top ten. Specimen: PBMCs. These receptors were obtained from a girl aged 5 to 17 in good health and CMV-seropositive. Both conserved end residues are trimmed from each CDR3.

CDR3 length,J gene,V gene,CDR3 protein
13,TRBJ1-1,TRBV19,ASSTRTGKDTEAF
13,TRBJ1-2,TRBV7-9,ASGPGGRQGDGYT
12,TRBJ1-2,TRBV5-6,ASSVAGTRDGYT
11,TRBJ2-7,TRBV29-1,SVEGGKGNEQY
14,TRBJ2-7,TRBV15,ATSRVGDSGAYEQY
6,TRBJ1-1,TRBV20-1,SASRGR
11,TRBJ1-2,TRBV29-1,SVEEVEKHGYT
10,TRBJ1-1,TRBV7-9,ASSLRGAEAF
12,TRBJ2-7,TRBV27,ASSLVVGGGEQY
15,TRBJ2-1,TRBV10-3,AISENEAGGIYNEQF
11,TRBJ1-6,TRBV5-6,ASMRTRNSPLH
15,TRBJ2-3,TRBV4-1,ASSQVPAGDLTDTQY
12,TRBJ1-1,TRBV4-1,ASSQEGRETEAF
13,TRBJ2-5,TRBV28,ASSSHGTGLKTQY
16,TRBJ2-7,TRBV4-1,ASSLQRAGQVSFYEQY
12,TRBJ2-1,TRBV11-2,AITAGGQYNEQF
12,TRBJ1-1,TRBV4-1,ASSRQGLNTEAF
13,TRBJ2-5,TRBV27,ASSSFVDRVKTQY